Below, 23 T cell receptor beta chains from the same sample are listed, as sequenced in a study of a mutant IDH1 vaccine in newly diagnosed glioma. These receptors are not linked to any known antigen. Time point described: week 35, safety follow-up. With topical imiquimod, each dose of the vaccine consisted of 300 ug of mutant IDH1 20-mer peptide. Measured with immunoSEQ multiplex PCR; TCRdb has only the in-frame clones, and not every one. The repertoire includes around 44,000 clones, roughly three quarters of them detected once, and 6.7% sits in the top ten. The sample in question was PBMCs, obtained from a glioma patient whose treatment included an IDH1 peptide vaccine. These receptor sequences come from a middle-aged man with glioma.

J is TRBJ1-6 and V is TRBV6-5, with a tentative D call TRBD1 (6 bases). The CDR3 totals 16 residues. Trimming removed 0 bases at V and 9 bases at J, with 15 bases between. Germline V gene data show CDR1 as MNHEY and CDR2 as SVGAGI. The CDR3 sequence is CASSYSVQGSGSPLHF. CDR3 nucleotides: TGTGCCAGCAGTTACTCCGTCCAGGGGAGCGGTTCACCCCTCCACTTT.

Only a few counts were recorded for this clone. This sequence joins TRBV9 and TRBJ2-1; D not resolved. This CDR3 contains 12 residues. Per the germline V gene, CDR1 is SGDLS and CDR2 is YYNGEE. V dropped 0 bases and J dropped 7 bases, with 5 bases sitting between them. The CDR3 is CASSVAQNEQFF. The DNA of the CDR3 is TGTGCCAGCAGCGTAGCCCAAAATGAGCAGTTCTTC.

The rearrangement links TRBV9 to TRBJ1-6, with 7 bases matching TRBD1. V shed 0 bases, J shed 6 bases, and the junction held 3 bases outside the gene matches. This CDR3 region has 15 residues. Per germline, CDR1 SGDLS and CDR2 YYNGEE. In DNA form, the CDR3 reads TGTGCCAGCAGCGTAGGACAGGGTGGTAATTCACCCCTCCACTTT. It is translated as CASSVGQGGNSPLHF.

CDR3: CASSLFPTGGNTEAFF. The CDR3 DNA is TGCGCCAGCAGCTTGTTCCCTACAGGGGGCAACACTGAAGCTTTCTTT. V gene TRBV5-1 combines with J gene TRBJ1-1; 9 positions match TRBD1. This CDR3 spans 16 amino acids. The germline V gene encodes CDR1 SGHRS and CDR2 YFSETQ. V lost 1 base to trimming and J lost 2 bases; unmatched junction nucleotides: 6.

The V call is TRBV6-5, the J call TRBJ2-7; 12 bases map to TRBD2. Germline CDR1 and CDR2: MNHEY and SVGAGI. The CDR3 spans 16 residues. Losses at the gene ends were 4 bases for V and 0 bases for J; bases not matched to a gene: 4. The chain's CDR3 is CASSSQGLAGSYEQYF. The CDR3, as DNA: TGTGCCAGCAGTTCCCAGGGACTAGCGGGCTCCTACGAGCAGTACTTC.

The V and J genes are TRBV6-5 and TRBJ2-6, with D unclear. Germline assignment: CDR1 MNHEY and CDR2 SVGAGI. CDR3 size: 14 residues. The V gene lost 0 bases and the J gene lost 8 bases, with 8 bases spanning the gap. Here the CDR3 reads CASSYSKASNVLTF. The CDR3 nucleotides read TGTGCCAGCAGTTACTCGAAGGCCTCCAACGTCCTGACTTTC.

The chain links TRBV6-5 to TRBJ1-1, with a weak D call TRBD1 (6 bases). The CDR3 consists of 15 residues. Trimming took 0 bases from V and 4 from J, leaving 12 bases between them. Germline loops: CDR1 MNHEY, CDR2 SVGAGI. The CDR3 bases are TGTGCCAGCAGTTACTCTTATTACAGGGCCACTGAAGCTTTCTTT. Translated, it gives CASSYSYYRATEAFF.

This clone was observed a few times. This chain connects TRBV5-1 to TRBJ1-1; 7 bases map to TRBD1. V was pared by 1 base and J by 6 bases, with 3 bases of the junction left unmatched. CDR1 and CDR2 (germline): SGHRS, YFSETQ. CDR3 length equals 13 residues. The CDR3 DNA reads as TGCGCCAGCAGCTTGTTAGGGGGCGCTGAAGCTTTCTTT. Encoded protein: CASSLLGGAEAFF.

The chain joins TRBV29-1 to TRBJ2-7, with D hard to call. Germline V CDR1 and CDR2: SQVTM, ANQGSEA. The CDR3 runs to 13 residues. V dropped 4 bases and J dropped 3 bases, with 13 bases sitting between them. The DNA for the CDR3 is TGCAGCGTTGTGACCTACAGAAGCTACGAGCAGTACTTC. Amino acid sequence: CSVVTYRSYEQYF.

The chain links TRBV4-1 to TRBJ2-7, with D maybe TRBD2 (6 bases). Germline V CDR1 and CDR2: MGHRA, YSYEKL. CDR3 length: 14 amino acids. V was shortened by 1 base and J by 3 bases, with 10 bases between the two germline ends. CDR3 nucleotides: TGCGCCAGCAGCCAAGGGCGGGACGGCTACGAGCAGTACTTC. Encoded protein: CASSQGRDGYEQYF.

CDR3 amino acids: CASSPGRAFYEQYF. The DNA of the CDR3 is TGTGCCAGCAGCCCCGGGAGGGCGTTCTACGAGCAGTACTTC. V usage is TRBV7-8 and J usage is TRBJ2-7; the match to TRBD2 covers 8 bases. The CDR3 is 14 amino acids. In germline, CDR1 is SGHVS, CDR2 FQNEAQ. The ends lost 5 bases at V and 3 bases at J; junction bases unmatched: 6. Full variable domain (rest looked up from reference TRBV7-8 and TRBJ2-7): GAGVSQSPRYKVAKRGQDVALRCDPISGHVSLFWYQQALGQGPEFLTYFQNEAQLDKSGLPSDRFFAERPEGSVSTLKIQRTQQEDSAVYLCASSPGRAFYEQYFGPGTRLTVT.

The V call is TRBV2, the J call TRBJ2-5, with D tentatively TRBD2 (6 bases). CDR1 is SNHLY, CDR2 FYNNEI, per germline. The CDR3 sequence is 16 residues long. Trimming removed 3 bases from V and 5 bases from J, with 19 bases in between. The CDR3 nucleotides are TGTGCCAGCAGTGAGCCCCTAGCGACGCAAAAGGAGACCCAGTACTTC. Protein sequence: CASSEPLATQKETQYF.

CDR3 loop: CASSPRAVVDTQYF. CDR3 coding DNA: TGTGCCAGCAGCCCTCGTGCAGTGGTGGATACGCAGTATTTT. The chain combines TRBV7-9 with TRBJ2-3, with D uncertain. CDR3 length: 14 amino acids. V lost 5 bases and J lost 6, with 15 bases in between. CDR1 SEHNR and CDR2 FQNEAQ come from the germline V gene (reference sequence).

The chain recombines TRBV6-6 with TRBJ2-3; D ambiguous. This CDR3 has 13 amino acids. Germline lookup yields CDR1 MNHNY and CDR2 SVGAGI (reference sequence). The V gene lost 4 bases and the J gene lost 0 bases, with 5 bases spanning the gap. Here the CDR3 reads CASSFPSTDTQYF. As DNA, the CDR3 is TGTGCCAGCAGTTTCCCCAGCACAGATACGCAGTATTTT.

The chain joins TRBV5-4 to TRBJ2-7; D is perhaps TRBD1 or TRBD2 (5 bases each). With 4 bases removed from V and 7 bases from J, the gap between germline ends came to 15 bases. CDR3 length: 13 residues. Germline V lookup: CDR1 SGHNT, CDR2 YYREEE (reference sequence). The CDR3 region is CASSPGRPGEQYF. The CDR3 DNA follows: TGTGCCAGCAGCCCGGGACGGCCGGGGGAGCAGTACTTC.

The chain uses TRBV7-4 and TRBJ1-4; no firm D call. Trimming stripped 3 bases from V and 3 bases from J, with 14 bases between. CDR3 length equals 16 residues. Germline V gene data show CDR1 as SGHVT and CDR2 as SQSDAQ. The CDR3 bases are TGTGCCAGCAGCTTTTTTCATAGACACGCTAATGAAAAACTGTTTTTT. Its protein product is CASSFFHRHANEKLFF.

V and J are TRBV28 and TRBJ1-5, with a weak D call TRBD1 (5 bases). Germline V gene sequence: CDR1 MDHEN, CDR2 SYDVKM. The V end was cut by 6 bases, the J end by 1 base, with 16 bases between. CDR3 length: 16 amino acids. The CDR3 nucleotides read TGTGCCAGCAGACACCCCCGGTCAGGGAGCAATCAGCCCCAGCATTTT. Amino acids: CASRHPRSGSNQPQHF.

This clone showed up just a few times. V is TRBV5-5 and J is TRBJ1-2; TRBD1 matches 7 bases. Germline values: CDR1 SGHKS, CDR2 YYEKEE (reference sequence). The CDR3 has 12 residues. Trimming at V came to 2 bases and at J to 8 bases, leaving 3 bases not matched to a gene. Here the CDR3 DNA reads TGTGCCAGCAGCTTAGGGGGCACGGGCTACACCTTC. This translates into CASSLGGTGYTF.

This sequence joins TRBV29-1 and TRBJ1-4; TRBD1 aligns across 7 bases. CDR3 length equals 16 residues. Germline-derived CDR1 and CDR2 are SQVTM and ANQGSEA. V lost 5 bases, J lost 0 bases, and 9 bases stayed unmatched. CDR3 in amino acids: CSVQQGQGSTNEKLFF. In DNA, the CDR3 is TGCAGCGTTCAACAGGGGCAGGGGTCAACTAATGAAAAACTGTTTTTT.

This CDR3 is CASSLDSYQETQYF. DNA of the CDR3: TGTGCCAGCAGCTTAGATTCTTACCAAGAGACCCAGTACTTC. This chain links TRBV7-9 with TRBJ2-5; D remains ambiguous. The CDR3 covers 14 residues. The ends were cut back, 1 base at V and 0 bases at J, with 6 bases in the middle. Germline-derived CDR1 and CDR2 are SEHNR and FQNEAQ (reference sequence).

The rearrangement uses TRBV5-1 and TRBJ2-5; D is possibly TRBD1 (5 bases). This CDR3 contains 14 residues. The germline gives CDR1 SGHRS, CDR2 YFSETQ. V was trimmed by 7 bases and J by 7 bases, leaving 20 bases between them. CDR3 residues: CASGTQGTKRTQYF. The DNA for the CDR3 is TGCGCCAGCGGAACCCAGGGTACCAAGAGGACCCAGTACTTC.

The chain has TRBV6-5 and TRBJ1-2, with D tentatively TRBD1 (6 bases). Germline CDR1 MNHEY, CDR2 SVGAGI. This CDR3 is built from 14 residues. V was trimmed by 6 bases and J by 8 bases, leaving 19 bases between them. CDR3 amino acids: CASRGGDTQGGYTF. CDR3 in DNA: TGTGCCAGCAGGGGGGGGGACACACAGGGCGGCTACACCTTC.

The chain has TRBV10-3 and TRBJ1-1; TRBD1 matches 8 bases. The length of the CDR3 is 16 residues. J was trimmed by 3 bases and V by 0 bases; bases with no gene match: 6. The V gene's germline CDR1 is ENHRY and CDR2 SYGVKD. CDR3 in DNA: TGTGCCATCAGTGAGTCACGGACAGGGTCCTACACTGAAGCTTTCTTT. Translation gives CAISESRTGSYTEAFF.